Shown below are 8 T cell receptor beta chains from a single sample sequenced in a study of cytomegalovirus exposure and HLA in healthy donors. Amplification used 60 Vbeta primers and 13 Jbeta primers. Assay used: immunoSEQ multiplex PCR; TCRdb lists only in-frame clones, some missing. Of about 130,000 clones in the sample, around four fifths were seen once. Input material: PBMCs. The receptors were sampled from a boy between 10 and 17 years old in good health and CMV-seronegative.

The J gene is TRBJ1-2, the V gene TRBV15; D is ambiguous. Germline lookup yields CDR1 LNHNV and CDR2 YYDKDF (reference sequence). The CDR3 has 16 amino acids. V was cut by 0 bases and J by 3 bases, with 14 bases left in between. For the CDR3, the DNA is TGTGCCACCAGCAGAGATCGAGCCCCCGGGTACTATGGCTACACCTTC. Translated, it gives CATSRDRAPGYYGYTF.

V and J are TRBV6-1 and TRBJ1-2; 7 bases are a match to TRBD1. Germline assignment: CDR1 MNHNS and CDR2 SASEGT. This CDR3 region has 16 residues. J was trimmed by 2 bases and V by 4 bases; bases with no gene match: 10. The CDR3 nucleotides read TGTGCCAGCAGTGTGCCGACAGGGATCTTAAACTATGGCTACACCTTC. Translation: CASSVPTGILNYGYTF.

This clone was observed a handful of times. The chain has TRBV6-5 and TRBJ1-5, with no clear D. Per germline, CDR1 MNHEY and CDR2 SVGAGI. The V end lost 1 base, the J end lost 3 bases, and 4 bases lay between the germline ends. The CDR3 sequence is 13 residues long. CDR3 amino acids: CASSYYYNQPQHF. The CDR3 DNA is TGTGCCAGCAGTTACTACTACAATCAGCCCCAGCATTTT.

This chain links TRBV27 with TRBJ1-5; the D gene is possibly TRBD1 (6 bases). V lost 5 bases, J lost 7 bases, and 33 bases lay in between. This CDR3 has 20 residues. The V gene's germline CDR1 is MNHEY and CDR2 SMNVEV (reference sequence). CDR3 residues: CASSPTPRDIYLPGAQPQHF. The CDR3 DNA reads as TGTGCCAGCAGTCCCACGCCCCGGGACATCTATCTCCCTGGTGCACAGCCCCAGCATTTT.

This chain links TRBV7-2 with TRBJ1-1; D is perhaps TRBD1 (5 bases). Germline loops: CDR1 SGHTA, CDR2 FQGNSA. V was cut by 5 bases and J by 1 base, with 14 bases left in between. The CDR3 extends over 15 amino acids. CDR3 coding DNA: TGTGCCAGCAGCCGTAACCAGGGAGGGAACACTGAAGCTTTCTTT. Residues: CASSRNQGGNTEAFF.

The genes are TRBV6-1 and TRBJ2-7, with D possibly TRBD2 on 5 matching bases. CDR1 is MNHNS, CDR2 SASEGT, per germline. V gave up 7 bases and J gave up 7 bases, with 17 bases separating them. The CDR3 runs 13 residues. This CDR3 is CASMGTGSGEQYF. The CDR3 DNA is TGTGCCAGCATGGGTACGGGGTCTGGGGAGCAGTACTTC.

The rearrangement uses TRBV9 and TRBJ2-1, with a possible D match to TRBD2 (6 bases). The CDR3 spans 16 residues. The V end lost 3 bases, the J end lost 2 bases, and 15 bases lay between the germline ends. CDR1 is SGDLS and CDR2 is YYNGEE in the germline V gene. CDR3 DNA sequence: TGTGCCAGCAGCGGAAAGTTGCGGGACGCCTACAATGAGCAGTTCTTC. Its translation is CASSGKLRDAYNEQFF.

This chain uses TRBV5-6 with TRBJ1-2, with unresolved D. Deletions cut 0 bases from V and 2 bases from J, with 5 bases between. Germline V CDR1 and CDR2: SGHDT, YYEEEE. This CDR3 is 13 amino acids long. The CDR3 reads CASSLGQNYGYTF. DNA for the CDR3: TGTGCCAGCAGCTTGGGACAAAACTATGGCTACACCTTC.